This T cell receptor beta chain is drawn from a study of T-cell reconstitution after alpha-beta-depleted transplantation in children. Germline CDR1 DFQATT, CDR2 SNEGSKA (reference sequence). The trim removed 4 bases at V and 2 bases at J, leaving 10 bases unmatched. The CDR3 covers 15 residues. Study-level findings and limits: Approximately two months post-transplant, alpha-beta T cells reportedly originated from several hundred expanded graft clones. For some patients, TCRbeta diversity was high at day 60 because of recipient T cells and thymic progenitors that survived. Counts and diversity of T cells one year after transplant came mostly from newly produced T cells.

This clonotype has a handful of counts. No antigen is known for it. A library of TCRbeta sequences, prepared with unique molecular identifiers, was generated. From the PCR reads, TCRdb called clonotypes with MiXCR, one entry per CDR3 protein. This table has about 540,000 distinct CDR3 sequences, 27% appearing once. The starting material was PBMCs, obtained before TCRalphabeta/CD19-depleted stem cell transplant. The chain uses TRBV20-1 and TRBJ2-7, with 8 bases identical to TRBD1. The clonotype was recovered from a boy younger than two with Wiskott-Aldrich syndrome, due to receive a stem cell transplant. The CDR3 bases are TGCAGTGCTATCCGAGGACAGGGAGTAGCCTACGAGCAGTACTTC. Translated: CSAIRGQGVAYEQYF.